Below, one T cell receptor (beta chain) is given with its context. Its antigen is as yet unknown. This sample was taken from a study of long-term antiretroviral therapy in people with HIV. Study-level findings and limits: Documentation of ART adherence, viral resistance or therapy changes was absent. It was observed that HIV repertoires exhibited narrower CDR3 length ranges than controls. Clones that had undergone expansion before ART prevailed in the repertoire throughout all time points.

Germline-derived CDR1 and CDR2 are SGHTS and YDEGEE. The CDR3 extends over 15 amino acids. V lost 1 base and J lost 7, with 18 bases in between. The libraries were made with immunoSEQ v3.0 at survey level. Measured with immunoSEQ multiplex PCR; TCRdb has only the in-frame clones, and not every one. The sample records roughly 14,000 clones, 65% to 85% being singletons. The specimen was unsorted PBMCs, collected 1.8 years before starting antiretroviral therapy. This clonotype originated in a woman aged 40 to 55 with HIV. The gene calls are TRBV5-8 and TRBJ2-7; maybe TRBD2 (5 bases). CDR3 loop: CASSLRGLMGREQYF. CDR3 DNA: TGTGCCAGCAGCTTGAGAGGACTCATGGGCAGGGAGCAGTACTTC.